These 3 T cell receptor beta chains were sequenced from one sample in a study of PD-1 blockade in classical Hodgkin lymphoma. The method was immunoSEQ multiplex PCR; TCRdb's version includes in-frame clones alone and lacks a portion of them. Among some 27,000 clones listed, roughly 80% were seen once. The time point here: cycle 4 day 1 (C4D1), after more than 5 weeks of nivolumab. Brentuximab vedotin exposure varied among the patients, all of whom had relapsed after autologous stem cell transplantation. The authors purified CD4+ T cells from thawed PBMCs by magnetic negative selection. The source material was CD4+ T cells from blood, sampled before the fourth cycle of nivolumab. The receptors originated from a human donor with classical Hodgkin lymphoma.

V and J are TRBV5-4 and TRBJ1-6; 8 nucleotides match TRBD1. Germline V gene data show CDR1 as SGHNT and CDR2 as YYREEE (reference sequence). This CDR3 is built from 17 residues. The ends lost 4 bases at V and 9 bases at J; junction bases unmatched: 15. In DNA, the CDR3 is TGTGCCAGCAGCCCCAGCGGGGGAACAGGGGGAGGTTCACCCCTCCACTTT. It specifies CASSPSGGTGGGSPLHF.

This chain joins TRBV19 and TRBJ1-2; D uncertain. Trimming stripped 0 bases from V and 2 bases from J, with 22 bases between. CDR3 length equals 19 residues. Per germline, CDR1 LNHDA and CDR2 SQIVND (reference sequence). DNA for the CDR3: TGTGCCAGTAGTATAGATTATTACGGCAGACGACTCTTAAACTATGGCTACACCTTC. Translation gives CASSIDYYGRRLLNYGYTF.

The V gene is TRBV29-1, the J gene TRBJ1-1; 10 bases are a match to TRBD1. J gave up 4 bases and V 0 bases, and 17 bases lay outside the gene matches. The CDR3 loop spans 19 amino acids. Germline CDR1 is SQVTM and CDR2 is ANQGSEA. The CDR3 DNA sequence: TGCAGCGTTGAAGATCTAATCTTTGAGGACAGGGGGTTGACCACTGAAGCTTTCTTT. This translates into CSVEDLIFEDRGLTTEAFF.